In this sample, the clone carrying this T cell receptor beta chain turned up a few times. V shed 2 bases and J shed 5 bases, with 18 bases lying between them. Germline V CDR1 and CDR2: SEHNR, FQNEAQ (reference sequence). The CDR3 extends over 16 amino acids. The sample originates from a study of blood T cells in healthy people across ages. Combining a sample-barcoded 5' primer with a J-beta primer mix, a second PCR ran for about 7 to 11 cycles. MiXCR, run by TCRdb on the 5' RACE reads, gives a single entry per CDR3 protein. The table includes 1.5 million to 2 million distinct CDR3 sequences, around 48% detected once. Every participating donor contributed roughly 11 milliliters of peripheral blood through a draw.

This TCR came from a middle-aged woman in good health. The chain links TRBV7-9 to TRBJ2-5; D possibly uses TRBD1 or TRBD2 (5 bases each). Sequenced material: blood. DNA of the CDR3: TGTGCCAGCAGCTTATATCCGGGGACCGCTGAGGAGACCCAGTACTTC. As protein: CASSLYPGTAEETQYF. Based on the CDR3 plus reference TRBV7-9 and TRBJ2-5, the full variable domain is DTGVSQNPRHKITKRGQNVTFRCDPISEHNRLYWYRQTLGQGPEFLTYFQNEAQLEKSRLLSDRFSAERPKGSFSTLEIQRTEQGDSAMYLCASSLYPGTAEETQYFGPGTRLLVL.